The 3 T cell receptor beta chains in this list originate from one sample, sequenced in a study of blood T cell repertoires in COVID-19. The assay was immunoSEQ multiplex PCR, and TCRdb's table has in-frame clones only and misses some. This sample yields around 190,000 clones, of which roughly 80% are seen a single time; about 11% belongs to the top ten. Material: peripheral blood. The receptors derive from a woman between 35 and 50 years old with COVID-19, enrolled during active disease.

This clone was picked up one time. The rearrangement joins TRBV6-6 to TRBJ2-7; TRBD2 matches at 7 bases. Germline V CDR1 and CDR2: MNHNY, SVGAGI (reference sequence). The CDR3 is 11 amino acids. V shed 6 bases, J shed 9 bases, and the junction held 5 bases outside the gene matches. CDR3 DNA sequence: TGTGCCAGCAGGTGGGACTACTTGCAGTACTTC. Protein product: CASRWDYLQYF.

The chain joins TRBV2 to TRBJ2-2, with D perhaps matching TRBD1 (6 bases). V shed 8 bases and J shed 3 bases, with 13 bases lying between them. The CDR3 is made up of 14 amino acids. Germline V gene sequence: CDR1 SNHLY, CDR2 FYNNEI. The CDR3 region is CASGRQAHTGELFF. The CDR3 coding sequence is TGTGCCAGCGGGAGACAGGCGCACACCGGGGAGCTGTTTTTT.

The chain recombines TRBV6-5 with TRBJ2-7; TRBD1 matches 9 bases. CDR3 length: 13 residues. The junction had 4 bases not matched to a gene; V was cut back by 7 bases and J by 3 bases. CDR1 is MNHEY, CDR2 SVGAGI, per germline. CDR3 nucleotide sequence: TGTGCCAGCACGGGACAGGGAAACTACGAGCAGTACTTC. Translated: CASTGQGNYEQYF.